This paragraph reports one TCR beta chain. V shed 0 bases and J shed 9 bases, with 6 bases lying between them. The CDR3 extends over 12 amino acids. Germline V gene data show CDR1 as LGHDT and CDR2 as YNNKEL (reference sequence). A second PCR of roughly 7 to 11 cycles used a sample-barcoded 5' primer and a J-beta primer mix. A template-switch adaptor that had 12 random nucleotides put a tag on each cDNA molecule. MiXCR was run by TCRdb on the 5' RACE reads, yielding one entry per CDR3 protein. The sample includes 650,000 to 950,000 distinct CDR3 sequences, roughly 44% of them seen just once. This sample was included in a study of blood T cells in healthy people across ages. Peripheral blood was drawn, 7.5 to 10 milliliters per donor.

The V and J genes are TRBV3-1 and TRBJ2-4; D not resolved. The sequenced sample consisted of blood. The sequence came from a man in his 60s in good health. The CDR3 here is CASSQDWAIQYF. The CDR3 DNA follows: TGTGCCAGCAGCCAAGATTGGGCCATTCAGTACTTC.